This is a list of T cell receptor beta chains from one sample in a study of blood T cell repertoires in COVID-19. Generated by immunoSEQ multiplex PCR, the TCRdb table keeps only in-frame clones and is missing some. The profile shows 300,000 to 450,000 clones, 85% to 90% of them singletons. Sample: PBMCs or T cells enriched from blood (not recorded which). These receptors all stem from a man aged 18-30 years who had recovered from COVID-19. Both conserved end residues are part of each CDR3. Fields, in order: J gene, V gene, D gene, clone size, CDR3 DNA, CDR3 protein. A D gene is named only where the DNA matches it firmly. For some rows the clone size is stated as once, few or many, or as a class when expanded; others skip it.

J gene: TRBJ1-1; V gene: TRBV2; D gene: TRBD1; clone size: once; CDR3 DNA: TGTGCCAGCAGGCCGACAGGGGACACTGAAGCTTTCTTT; CDR3 protein: CASRPTGDTEAFF
J gene: TRBJ1-1; V gene: TRBV5-1; D gene: NA; clone size: NA; CDR3 DNA: TGCGCCAGCAGCTTGGGTACAGGGACTGAAGCTTTCTTT; CDR3 protein: CASSLGTGTEAFF
J gene: TRBJ2-7; V gene: TRBV25-1; D gene: NA; clone size: few; CDR3 DNA: TGTGCCAGCAGTGGCGGAGCCGAGCAGTACTTC; CDR3 protein: CASSGGAEQYF
J gene: TRBJ2-7; V gene: TRBV2; D gene: TRBD1; clone size: NA; CDR3 DNA: TGTGCCAGCAGGACCGGGACAGGGGGCTTCGAGCAGTACTTC; CDR3 protein: CASRTGTGGFEQYF
J gene: TRBJ2-5; V gene: TRBV19; D gene: NA; clone size: NA; CDR3 DNA: TGTGCCAGTAGTGACGGGGGTGAACGGTGGGAGACCCAGTACTTC; CDR3 protein: CASSDGGERWETQYF
J gene: TRBJ2-7; V gene: TRBV19; D gene: NA; clone size: once; CDR3 DNA: TGTGCCAGTAGTATAGATCAAGGCGGTTACGAGCAGTACTTC; CDR3 protein: CASSIDQGGYEQYF
J gene: TRBJ1-1; V gene: TRBV7-2; D gene: NA; clone size: NA; CDR3 DNA: TGTGCCAGCAGCATGGACATGAACACTGAAGCTTTCTTT; CDR3 protein: CASSMDMNTEAFF
J gene: TRBJ1-1; V gene: TRBV3-1/TRBV3-2; D gene: TRBD1; clone size: NA; CDR3 DNA: TGTGCCAGCAGCGGCCGGGACAGGAACACTGAAGCTTTCTTT; CDR3 protein: CASSGRDRNTEAFF
J gene: TRBJ2-3; V gene: TRBV29-1; D gene: TRBD2; clone size: NA; CDR3 DNA: TGCAGCGTTGAATTAGCGGGAGGGCCCCCAGATACGCAGTATTTT; CDR3 protein: CSVELAGGPPDTQYF
J gene: TRBJ1-1; V gene: TRBV7-2; D gene: NA; clone size: NA; CDR3 DNA: TGTGCCAGCAGCCCGGCGACAGGTAGAGGGACTGAAGCTTTCTTT; CDR3 protein: CASSPATGRGTEAFF
J gene: TRBJ1-5; V gene: TRBV29-1; D gene: NA; clone size: NA; CDR3 DNA: TGCAGCGTTTCCGATGGGGCCAATCAGCCCCAGCATTTT; CDR3 protein: CSVSDGANQPQHF
J gene: TRBJ1-1; V gene: TRBV5-4; D gene: NA; clone size: NA; CDR3 DNA: TGTGCCAGAACCAGGGGCACTGAAGCTTTCTTT; CDR3 protein: CARTRGTEAFF
J gene: TRBJ2-1; V gene: TRBV14; D gene: NA; clone size: NA; CDR3 DNA: TGTGCCAGCAGCCAATTTAAGCGCGCCTACAATGAGCAGTTCTTC; CDR3 protein: CASSQFKRAYNEQFF
J gene: TRBJ1-4; V gene: TRBV5-8; D gene: NA; clone size: NA; CDR3 DNA: TGTGCCAGCAGCTTGTATCAGGGTGGTGATGAAAAACTGTTTTTT; CDR3 protein: CASSLYQGGDEKLFF
J gene: TRBJ2-3; V gene: TRBV19; D gene: TRBD1; clone size: NA; CDR3 DNA: TGTGCCAGTAGTACTGACAGGGGAACAGATACGCAGTATTTT; CDR3 protein: CASSTDRGTDTQYF
J gene: TRBJ2-7; V gene: TRBV4-2; D gene: TRBD2; clone size: NA; CDR3 DNA: TGTGCCAGCAGCCAAGATTTTGGGAGCGGGGAGGTCGAGCAGTACTTC; CDR3 protein: CASSQDFGSGEVEQYF
J gene: TRBJ2-3; V gene: TRBV7-9; D gene: NA; clone size: NA; CDR3 DNA: TGTGCCAGCAGCTTACCAGGTTTGATGGAAGATACGCAGTATTTT; CDR3 protein: CASSLPGLMEDTQYF
J gene: TRBJ2-1; V gene: TRBV7-2; D gene: TRBD2; clone size: NA; CDR3 DNA: TGTGCCAGCAGCGGCTCCGGGACTAGCGGGAGGTACCCCTACAATGAGCAGTTCTTC; CDR3 protein: CASSGSGTSGRYPYNEQFF
J gene: TRBJ2-7; V gene: TRBV4-2; D gene: TRBD2; clone size: NA; CDR3 DNA: TGTGCCAGCAGCCAGACCCCCCTGGCGGGAGAGGACTTC; CDR3 protein: CASSQTPLAGEDF
J gene: TRBJ1-1; V gene: TRBV19; D gene: NA; clone size: NA; CDR3 DNA: TGTGCCAGTGCGGGTGGAGGGTTAGTCACTGAAGCTTTCTTT; CDR3 protein: CASAGGGLVTEAFF
J gene: TRBJ1-3; V gene: TRBV19; D gene: NA; clone size: once; CDR3 DNA: TGTGCCAGTAGTATAGGTGCGGTCTCCTCTGGAAACACCATATATTTT; CDR3 protein: CASSIGAVSSGNTIYF
J gene: TRBJ2-7; V gene: TRBV11-2; D gene: TRBD1; clone size: NA; CDR3 DNA: TGTGCCAGCAGCTTACCCTCCGGGACAGGAAAATCTTACGAGCAGTACTTC; CDR3 protein: CASSLPSGTGKSYEQYF
J gene: TRBJ1-6; V gene: TRBV3-1/TRBV3-2; D gene: TRBD1; clone size: NA; CDR3 DNA: TGTGCCAGCAGCCAACGTTCCGGACAGGACTTGAGACCCCTCCACTTT; CDR3 protein: CASSQRSGQDLRPLHF
J gene: TRBJ2-7; V gene: TRBV5-6; D gene: TRBD2; clone size: few; CDR3 DNA: TGTGCCAGCAGCTTTAGGACTAGCGAGCAGTACTTC; CDR3 protein: CASSFRTSEQYF
J gene: TRBJ2-6; V gene: TRBV15; D gene: NA; clone size: NA; CDR3 DNA: TGTGCCACCAGCACCCGGAGCTCTGGGGCCAACGTCCTGACTTTC; CDR3 protein: CATSTRSSGANVLTF
J gene: TRBJ1-1; V gene: TRBV6-2/TRBV6-3; D gene: NA; clone size: NA; CDR3 DNA: TGTGCCAGCAGTCCGGACATAAGGAACACTGAAGCTTTCTTT; CDR3 protein: CASSPDIRNTEAFF
J gene: TRBJ1-2; V gene: TRBV5-1; D gene: TRBD1; clone size: NA; CDR3 DNA: TGCGCCAGCAGCAAGGGACAGGCGGACGATGGCTACACCTTC; CDR3 protein: CASSKGQADDGYTF
J gene: TRBJ1-2; V gene: TRBV5-1; D gene: NA; clone size: NA; CDR3 DNA: TGCGCCAGCAGGGAGACAGGCAACTATGGCTACACCTTC; CDR3 protein: CASRETGNYGYTF
J gene: TRBJ2-6; V gene: TRBV9; D gene: NA; clone size: few; CDR3 DNA: TGTGCCAGCAGCGCCTCAGGGCTGGGGGCCAACGTCCTGACTTTC; CDR3 protein: CASSASGLGANVLTF
J gene: TRBJ2-3; V gene: TRBV9; D gene: TRBD2; clone size: NA; CDR3 DNA: TGTGCCAGCAGCCCGGGACTAGCGGGGAGCACAGATACGCAGTATTTT; CDR3 protein: CASSPGLAGSTDTQYF
J gene: TRBJ2-7; V gene: TRBV3-1/TRBV3-2; D gene: NA; clone size: NA; CDR3 DNA: TGTGCCAGCAGCCACACTGACATACTCTCCTACGAGCAGTACTTC; CDR3 protein: CASSHTDILSYEQYF
J gene: TRBJ2-4; V gene: TRBV4-2; D gene: NA; clone size: NA; CDR3 DNA: TGTGCCAGCAGCCAGATTGGTGTAGCGGTTCAGTACTTC; CDR3 protein: CASSQIGVAVQYF
J gene: TRBJ2-1; V gene: TRBV9; D gene: NA; clone size: NA; CDR3 DNA: TGTGCCAGCAGCCCTTCCTCGGGAAGCTCCTACAATGAGCAGTTCTTC; CDR3 protein: CASSPSSGSSYNEQFF
J gene: TRBJ1-1; V gene: TRBV28; D gene: NA; clone size: NA; CDR3 DNA: TGTGCCAGCAGGGCACCGAACACTGAAGCTTTCTTT; CDR3 protein: CASRAPNTEAFF
J gene: TRBJ2-1; V gene: TRBV2; D gene: TRBD2; clone size: NA; CDR3 DNA: TGTGCCAGCAGTGGGACTAGCGGGGGTATCAATGAGCAGTTCTTC; CDR3 protein: CASSGTSGGINEQFF
J gene: TRBJ1-1; V gene: TRBV27; D gene: NA; clone size: NA; CDR3 DNA: TGTGCCAGCAGTTTCAATAGTCCGAACACTGAAGCTTTCTTT; CDR3 protein: CASSFNSPNTEAFF
J gene: TRBJ2-7; V gene: TRBV5-8; D gene: NA; clone size: NA; CDR3 DNA: TGTGCCAGCAGCTTGTGGGACACCACCTACGAGCAGTACTTC; CDR3 protein: CASSLWDTTYEQYF
J gene: TRBJ1-5; V gene: TRBV5-4; D gene: NA; clone size: NA; CDR3 DNA: TGTGCCAGCAGCTCGGCTCGGGGCAATCAGCCCCAGCATTTT; CDR3 protein: CASSSARGNQPQHF
J gene: TRBJ2-1; V gene: TRBV12-5; D gene: NA; clone size: NA; CDR3 DNA: TGTGCTAGTGCCTCCACAGGGACCTCCTACAATGAGCAGTTCTTC; CDR3 protein: CASASTGTSYNEQFF
J gene: TRBJ1-6; V gene: TRBV5-8; D gene: NA; clone size: NA; CDR3 DNA: TGTGCCAGCAGCTTTCGGGATTATAATTCACCCCTCCACTTT; CDR3 protein: CASSFRDYNSPLHF
J gene: TRBJ2-2; V gene: TRBV25-1; D gene: NA; clone size: NA; CDR3 DNA: TGTGCCAGCAGTGAATATGTGGAGATCACCGGGGAGCTGTTTTTT; CDR3 protein: CASSEYVEITGELFF
J gene: TRBJ2-3; V gene: TRBV10-1; D gene: TRBD2; clone size: NA; CDR3 DNA: TGCGCCAGCAGTGCCAATAGCGGGGGGTTTGGCACAGATACGCAGTATTTT; CDR3 protein: CASSANSGGFGTDTQYF
J gene: TRBJ2-7; V gene: TRBV28; D gene: NA; clone size: NA; CDR3 DNA: TGTGCCAGCAGTTTGGGGCAGGGCTCCTACGAGCAGTACTTC; CDR3 protein: CASSLGQGSYEQYF
J gene: TRBJ2-7; V gene: TRBV6-2/TRBV6-3; D gene: TRBD2; clone size: NA; CDR3 DNA: TGTGCCAGCAGTTACGAAGCGGGAGGGCTCTACGAGCAGTACTTC; CDR3 protein: CASSYEAGGLYEQYF
J gene: TRBJ1-5; V gene: TRBV19; D gene: NA; clone size: NA; CDR3 DNA: TGTGCCAGTAGTATATTTGGGCAGGCAAGTACTCAGCCCCAGCATTTT; CDR3 protein: CASSIFGQASTQPQHF
J gene: TRBJ2-1; V gene: TRBV7-3; D gene: TRBD1; clone size: NA; CDR3 DNA: TGTGCCAGCAGCTTATATGGGGACAGGGATTACAATGAGCAGTTCTTC; CDR3 protein: CASSLYGDRDYNEQFF
J gene: TRBJ2-5; V gene: TRBV11-2; D gene: NA; clone size: NA; CDR3 DNA: TGTGCCAGCAGCTTAGCCCGAGTTAGCCAAGAGACCCAGTACTTC; CDR3 protein: CASSLARVSQETQYF
J gene: TRBJ2-2; V gene: TRBV5-1; D gene: NA; clone size: NA; CDR3 DNA: TGCGCCAGCAGCCCGGGAGTGGGGGGCACCGGGGAGCTGTTTTTT; CDR3 protein: CASSPGVGGTGELFF
J gene: TRBJ2-7; V gene: TRBV5-6; D gene: NA; clone size: NA; CDR3 DNA: TGTGCCAGCGGCGGGACGTCGTACTACGAGCAGTACTTC; CDR3 protein: CASGGTSYYEQYF
J gene: TRBJ2-3; V gene: TRBV7-3; D gene: NA; clone size: NA; CDR3 DNA: TGTGCCAGCAGCGACAGGAGCACAGATACGCAGTATTTT; CDR3 protein: CASSDRSTDTQYF
J gene: TRBJ1-6; V gene: TRBV18; D gene: TRBD1; clone size: NA; CDR3 DNA: TGTGCCAGCTCACTCGACAGGGTCAATTCACCCCTCCACTTT; CDR3 protein: CASSLDRVNSPLHF
J gene: TRBJ2-7; V gene: TRBV7-9; D gene: NA; clone size: NA; CDR3 DNA: TGTGCCAGCTCGGACATGGGCTACGAGCAGTACTTC; CDR3 protein: CASSDMGYEQYF
J gene: TRBJ1-5; V gene: TRBV5-1; D gene: NA; clone size: NA; CDR3 DNA: TGCGCCAGCAGCCCCACTGGTGGCAATCAGCCCCAGCATTTT; CDR3 protein: CASSPTGGNQPQHF
J gene: TRBJ2-5; V gene: TRBV28; D gene: TRBD2; clone size: NA; CDR3 DNA: TGTGCCAGCACCCTCAATGTGGGACTAGCTTTAGAGACCCAGTACTTC; CDR3 protein: CASTLNVGLALETQYF